This T cell receptor beta chain was retrieved from a study of human T cells and chemical hapten exposure (dated by TCRdb to the early 2020s). Notes on the research overall: Libraries were pooled for sequencing, and per-sample TCR yields varied mainly because of small differences in library volumes within the pool. Peripheral blood TCR repertoire changes were tracked in vivo in alopecia patients during primary and secondary sensitization to the hapten diphenylcyclopropenone (DPC). From each blood RNA sample, both TCR alpha and TCR beta chains were sequenced. General study outcomes and caveats: DPC sensitization did not change the number of TCRs with a frequency above 1 in 1000, and there was no evidence of changes in global repertoire structure. After repeated subsampling, the strength of the expansion versus patch-test correlation and the threshold at which it became significant changed.

In its sample, this clonotype was seen many times. Its recognized antigen is unknown. No base quality information exists; no much larger clone differs at one position. The sample's time point label is to be understood as: healthy volunteer bleed at 6 weeks. Unfractionated whole blood was collected in Tempus Blood RNA tubes, and total RNA was extracted from that blood. Roughly five healthy volunteers were used as TCR sequencing controls and were bled at day 0, 2 weeks and 6 weeks. Ends trimmed: V by 6 bases, J by 6 bases; bases unmatched to a gene: 6. CDR1 and CDR2, per the germline V gene (reference sequence), are DFQATT and SNEGSKA. From cysteine to phenylalanine, the CDR3 is 15 amino acids long. The retained sequence is limited to the CDR3, 45 bases, with the frame set at the first base. Libraries were made using RACE. For sequencing, a NextSeq 500 was employed. During library preparation, unique molecular identifiers were attached to individual cDNA molecules so that TCRs could be counted quantitatively and reproducibly. As for how the authors treated the data: Samples had a median of roughly 98,000 TCRs, with a range from 23,224 to 690,600. V, J and CDR3 annotation of the TCR reads was carried out using the Decombinator software suite. For PS versus PT1 abundance plots, all samples were subsampled to the same number of TCRs (28,000). TCRs were defined as expanded if absent before sensitization and observed at least eight times at the 2-week time point. TCRdb applied fastp at Q25 and MiXCR to the public reads, then kept only in-frame beta chains. Each entry is one CDR3 protein sequence, shown with its most common DNA and genes. TCRdb, not the original authors, processed these V and J calls. The sample table lists about 77,000 distinct CDR3 sequences, about 9.2% of them with a count of one. The ten largest clones add up to about 1.8% of the sample.

Sequenced sample: whole blood. This clonotype was obtained from a female donor in good health. Some clones in this sample may be carry-over from other donors' samples. The receptor chain draws on TRBV20-1 and TRBJ2-3; 16 of the junction bases match TRBD2. The nucleotide sequence reads TGCAGTGCCCCCGGGACTAGCGGGGGGGCCGATACGCAGTATTTT. Translation gives CSAPGTSGGADTQYF.